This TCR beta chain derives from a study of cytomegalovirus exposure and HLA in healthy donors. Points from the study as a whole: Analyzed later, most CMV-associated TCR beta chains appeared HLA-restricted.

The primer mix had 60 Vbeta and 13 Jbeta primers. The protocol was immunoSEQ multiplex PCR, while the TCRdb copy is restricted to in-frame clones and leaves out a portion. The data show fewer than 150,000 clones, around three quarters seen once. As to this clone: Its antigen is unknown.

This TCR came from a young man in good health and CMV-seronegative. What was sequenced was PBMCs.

The CDR3 protein is CASSITGTGGSPLHF. DNA of the CDR3: TGTGCCAGCAGCATCACCGGGACAGGGGGCTCACCCCTCCACTTT. V and J are TRBV11-3 and TRBJ1-6, with 12 bases that match TRBD1. The ends lost 5 bases at V and 10 bases at J; junction bases unmatched: 6. The CDR3 sequence is 15 residues long. Germline CDR1 SGHNT, CDR2 YENEEA.